This T cell receptor (beta chain) came from a study of blood T cell repertoires in COVID-19. Study-level information: The cDNA or gDNA used as material had been derived from T cells, B-cell-depleted T cells, or PBMCs.

In the original workflow: Amplification with reference gene primers provided the estimates of nucleated cell counts. The protocol was immunoSEQ multiplex PCR, while the TCRdb copy is restricted to in-frame clones and leaves out a portion. D and trimming were read from the DNA, whereas the V and J calls and clone size are those reported in that table. The sample contains about 80,000 clones, about 82% of which appear only once. The V gene's germline CDR1 is MNHEY and CDR2 SMNVEV (reference sequence). This CDR3 is built from 13 residues. V was clipped by 4 bases and J by 13 bases; unmatched bases: 9. This clonotype was obtained from an older man with active or convalescent COVID-19. Material for sequencing was peripheral blood. The V gene is TRBV27, the J gene TRBJ2-2; TRBD2 agrees at 7 bases. CDR3 in DNA: TGTGCCAGCAGTTCCCCGGGAGGTGTCGGGCTGTTTTTT. It encodes CASSSPGGVGLFF.